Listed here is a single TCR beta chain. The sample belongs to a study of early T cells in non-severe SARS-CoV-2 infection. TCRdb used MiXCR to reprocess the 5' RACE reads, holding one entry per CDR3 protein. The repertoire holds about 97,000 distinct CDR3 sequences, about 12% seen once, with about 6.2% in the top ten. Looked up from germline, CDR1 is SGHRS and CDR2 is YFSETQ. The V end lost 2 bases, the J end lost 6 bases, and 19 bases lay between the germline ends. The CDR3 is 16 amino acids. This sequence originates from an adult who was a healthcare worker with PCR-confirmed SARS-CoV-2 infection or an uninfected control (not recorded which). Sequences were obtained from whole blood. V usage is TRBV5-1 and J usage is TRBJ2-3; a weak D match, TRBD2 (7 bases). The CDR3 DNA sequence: TGCGCCAGCAGCTTCATCACGGGGGGCCCACGGGATACGCAGTATTTT. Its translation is CASSFITGGPRDTQYF.